The T cell receptor beta chain described here comes from a study of spatial heterogeneity in lung cancer. Whole-study results and caveats: Mutation counts in tumors were tracked by counts of expanded intratumoral alpha and beta TCRs.

This clonotype occurred many times. Its antigen is unknown. The CDR3 extends over 14 amino acids. V lost 1 base to trimming and J lost 2 bases, with 9 bases between them. Per the germline V gene, CDR1 is SEHNR and CDR2 is FQNEAQ (reference sequence). TCRdb re-analysed the 5' RACE reads in MiXCR, keeping a single row per CDR3 protein. The sample has 100,000 to 110,000 distinct CDR3 sequences, 3.5% to 5% seen once; the top ten hold about 20%. Time point indicated: sample taken at primary tumor resection. Extraction of whole RNA from tumor, nontumor lung or frozen PBMC preceded unsorted sequencing. The specimen comprised lung tumor tissue, sampled at surgery. This sequence originates from a male donor with early-stage non-small cell lung cancer. V gene TRBV7-9 combines with J gene TRBJ2-7; no definite D call. The CDR3 coding sequence is TGTGCCAGCAGCTTAGAGCCTGAAGCCTACGAGCAGTACTTC. The encoded protein is CASSLEPEAYEQYF.